The 6 T cell receptor beta chains below all came from one sample that was sequenced in a study of blood T cells in healthy people across ages (dated by TCRdb to about 2015). The library was made by 5' RACE. TCRdb names Illumina HiSeq 2500 as the instrument used. A second PCR of roughly 6 to 11 cycles was run with a J-beta primer mix and a sample-barcoded 5' primer. In-frame beta chains were kept once TCRdb had trimmed the public reads at Q25 with fastp and called clones with MiXCR. Every CDR3 protein is listed once, alongside the most common genes and DNA of its rows. For this sample the table gives about 800,000 distinct CDR3 sequences, of which roughly 25% were detected only once. The top ten constitute around 3.6% of the sample. This sample also belongs to another study, concerning T cells of mothers and their children.

The sample taken for sequencing was blood. The source is a boy between 5 and 17 years old in good health.

This clonotype was seen a handful of times. The genes are TRBV24-1 and TRBJ2-2, with 12 bases fitting TRBD2. The CDR3 has 14 residues. The trim removed 11 bases at V and 5 bases at J, leaving 5 bases unmatched. Germline V CDR1 and CDR2: KGHDR, SFDVKD. The CDR3 bases are TGTGCCAGACGGACTAGCGGGGCGACCGGGGAGCTGTTTTTT. This gives the protein CARRTSGATGELFF.

The rearrangement uses TRBV5-1 and TRBJ2-7; 7 bases map to TRBD2. V trimming: 0 bases; J trimming: 3 bases; junction bases outside the gene matches: 6. From germline, CDR1 is SGHRS and CDR2 YFSETQ. The CDR3 runs 15 residues. The CDR3: CASSLVIAGNYEQYF. The CDR3 DNA reads as TGCGCCAGCAGCTTGGTGATAGCGGGTAACTACGAGCAGTACTTC.

This clonotype was detected only a few times. V and J are TRBV29-1 and TRBJ2-5; D ambiguous. The CDR3 covers 11 residues. The germline V gene encodes CDR1 SQVTM and CDR2 ANQGSEA. With 4 bases removed from V and 3 bases from J, the gap between germline ends came to 6 bases. As DNA, the CDR3 is TGCAGCGTTGGCGTAGAAGAGACCCAGTACTTC. Its protein product is CSVGVEETQYF.

The chain couples TRBV29-1 to TRBJ2-7, with a weak D call TRBD2 (5 bases). V was clipped by 6 bases and J by 2 bases, with 20 bases between them. The CDR3 has 15 amino acids. Germline V gene data show CDR1 as SQVTM and CDR2 as ANQGSEA. In nucleotides, the CDR3 is TGCAGCGTAGCAGAGGGTCCGGCAGAACCCTACGAGCAGTACTTC. Translating it yields CSVAEGPAEPYEQYF.

The chain carries TRBV27 and TRBJ2-7; D perhaps matches TRBD1 (5 bases). CDR1 and CDR2 (germline): MNHEY, SMNVEV (reference sequence). The CDR3 extends over 13 amino acids. The CDR3 here is CACATGISYEQYF. The CDR3 DNA sequence: TGTGCTTGTGCAACAGGCATCTCCTACGAGCAGTACTTC.

This clonotype appeared a few times. The chain has TRBV5-6 and TRBJ2-4; the match to TRBD1 covers 9 bases. Looked up from germline, CDR1 is SGHDT and CDR2 is YYEEEE. V lost 2 bases to trimming and J lost 7 bases; unmatched junction nucleotides: 10. The length of the CDR3 is 16 residues. The CDR3 region is CASSLVQGAAGNIQYF. CDR3 nucleotide sequence: TGTGCCAGCAGCTTAGTACAGGGGGCGGCGGGGAACATTCAGTACTTC.